This TCR beta chain was identified during a study of blood T cells in healthy people across ages. Whole-study findings and limits: A greater number of naive CD4+ cells and higher diversity distinguished long-lived donors from aged donors.

PCR was performed a second time for about 7 to 11 cycles using a sample-barcoded 5' primer and a J-beta primer mix. Using its own MiXCR run on the 5' RACE reads, TCRdb lists one record per CDR3 protein. The sample holds about 1.1 million distinct CDR3 sequences, about two fifths seen once. A remark on this clonotype: The antigen is not known.

The receptor's source is a man aged 18 to 30 in good health. The sample was blood.

The CDR3 DNA reads as TGTGCCAGCAGCTACAGGACAGGGAGGAATGAGCAGTTCTTC. As protein: CASSYRTGRNEQFF. The chain uses TRBV6-5 and TRBJ2-1; 8 bases match TRBD1. There are 14 residues in the CDR3. CDR1 is MNHEY and CDR2 is SVGAGI in the germline V gene. The J segment lost 7 bases and the V segment lost 6 bases, leaving 8 bases of the junction unmatched.